The 6 T cell receptor beta chains listed next were all sequenced from one sample in a study of radiation and T cells in renal cell carcinoma. Time point of the sample: blood 2 weeks post-SBRT. Sample treatment: 15 Gy SBRT to primary tumor, nephrectomy 4 weeks later. The method was immunoSEQ multiplex PCR; TCRdb's version includes in-frame clones alone and lacks a portion of them. This table holds approximately 79,000 clones, around 80% found once. The sequencing here drew on blood, taken from a patient whose treatment included radiotherapy and nephrectomy. These receptors all come from a man aged 55 to 70 with renal cell carcinoma.

The J gene is TRBJ1-1, the V gene TRBV4-2; 7 bases are a match to TRBD1. Losses at the gene ends were 2 bases for V and 4 bases for J; bases not matched to a gene: 7. Germline V gene sequence: CDR1 LGHNA, CDR2 YNFKEQ. This CDR3 is 15 amino acids long. The CDR3 protein is CASSQLATGSTEAFF. The CDR3 DNA sequence: TGTGCCAGCAGCCAACTTGCGACAGGGAGCACTGAAGCTTTCTTT.

The rearrangement uses TRBV19 and TRBJ2-7; D is ambiguous. The V gene lost 1 base and the J gene lost 3 bases, with 7 bases spanning the gap. There are 13 residues in the CDR3. Germline V gene sequence: CDR1 LNHDA, CDR2 SQIVND (reference sequence). The CDR3 DNA reads as TGTGCCAGTAGTATAGGCGAGTACTACGAGCAGTACTTC. Protein product: CASSIGEYYEQYF.

V and J are TRBV2 and TRBJ2-2; 9 bases map to TRBD2. The CDR3 spans 16 residues. Germline-derived CDR1 and CDR2 are SNHLY and FYNNEI. Trimming cost V 6 bases and J 1 base; bases outside gene matches: 6. The CDR3 loop reads CASRPTTSGNTGELFF. The CDR3 region has the DNA TGTGCCAGCAGACCGACGACTAGCGGGAACACCGGGGAGCTGTTTTTT.

This clone was detected only a few times. The genes are TRBV7-9 and TRBJ1-1, with a tentative D call TRBD1 (5 bases). The germline gives CDR1 SEHNR, CDR2 FQNEAQ (reference sequence). The CDR3 extends over 14 amino acids. V lost 3 bases to trimming and J lost 0 bases, with 8 bases between them. The CDR3 DNA reads TGTGCCAGCAGCTTGCAGGGAATGAACACTGAAGCTTTCTTT. Protein product: CASSLQGMNTEAFF.

This clone was found a few times. The chain carries TRBV7-6 and TRBJ1-2; D not resolved. Germline lookup yields CDR1 SGHVS and CDR2 FNYEAQ. The CDR3 is 14 residues long. The germline V and J ends were trimmed by 5 bases and 8 bases, with 18 bases remaining between them. The CDR3 here is CASSASGGRAGYTF. CDR3 sequence (DNA): TGTGCCAGCAGCGCAAGCGGCGGGAGAGCGGGCTACACCTTC.

The V call is TRBV4-2, the J call TRBJ2-2; 8 positions agree with TRBD2. The CDR3 extends over 17 amino acids. CDR1 LGHNA and CDR2 YNFKEQ come from the germline V gene. With 3 bases clipped from V and 7 bases from J, the junction kept 13 bases outside the gene matches. The CDR3 sequence is CASSHIWREASGGELFF. CDR3 DNA sequence: TGTGCCAGCAGCCATATATGGCGGGAGGCCTCGGGCGGGGAGCTGTTTTTT.